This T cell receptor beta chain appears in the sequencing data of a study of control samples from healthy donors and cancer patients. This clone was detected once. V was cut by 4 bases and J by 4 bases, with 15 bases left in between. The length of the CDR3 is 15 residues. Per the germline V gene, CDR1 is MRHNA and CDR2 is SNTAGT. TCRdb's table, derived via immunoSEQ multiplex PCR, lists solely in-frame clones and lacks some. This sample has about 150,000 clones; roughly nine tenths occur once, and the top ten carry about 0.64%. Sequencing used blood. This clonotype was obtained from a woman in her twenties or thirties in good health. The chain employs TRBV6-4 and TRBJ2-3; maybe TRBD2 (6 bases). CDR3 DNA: TGTGCCAGCAGTGGGACGGGAGAGGTGGCAGATACGCAGTATTTT. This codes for CASSGTGEVADTQYF.